This T cell receptor beta chain was sequenced in a study of cytomegalovirus exposure and HLA in healthy donors. PCR involved 60 Vbeta and 13 Jbeta primers. Repertoires were generated with immunoSEQ multiplex PCR, while TCRdb's copy carries only in-frame clones and drops some. Seen here are about 110,000 clones, 73% observed once, and the top ten hold under 8.5%. To note about this clone: Its target is unknown.

Study outcomes and limitations: A prior analysis recorded that most TCR beta V segments were productive about 87% or about 30% of the time. TCR beta V- and J-gene trimming, according to a later analysis, was linked to a missense DCLRE1C variant. Later analysis suggested links between common viral pathogens and several top significant clusters.

The sample taken for sequencing was PBMCs. The TCR was taken from a man aged 35 to 55 in good health and CMV-seronegative.

In nucleotides, the CDR3 is TGTGCCAGCAGTCGAGACAGGGGCTACTCCTACGAGCAGTACTTC. Its translation: CASSRDRGYSYEQYF. V and J are TRBV28 and TRBJ2-7, with TRBD1 identical over 8 bases. This CDR3 spans 15 amino acids. Trimming took 5 bases from V and 0 from J; bases not matched to a gene: 6. Germline-derived CDR1 and CDR2 are MDHEN and SYDVKM.